The 28 T cell receptor beta chains given below trace back to one sample, sequenced in a study of cytomegalovirus exposure and HLA in healthy donors. Here immunoSEQ multiplex PCR was the method, and the copy in TCRdb shows in-frame clones only, minus some. The repertoire includes approximately 270,000 clones, around 89% of them detected once, and about 0.36% sits in the top ten. Sequencing used PBMCs. The receptor set was obtained from a woman under 30 in good health and CMV-seronegative.

This clone was observed once. The chain joins TRBV10-3 to TRBJ1-2, with 9 bases identical to TRBD1. The CDR3 consists of 15 residues. The J segment lost 7 bases and the V segment lost 3 bases, leaving 9 bases of the junction unmatched. The V gene's germline CDR1 is ENHRY and CDR2 SYGVKD. This CDR3 is CAISERGQGGSGYTF. CDR3 bases: TGTGCCATCAGTGAACGGGGACAGGGAGGGTCTGGCTACACCTTC.

The chain recombines TRBV7-2 with TRBJ2-3, with 10 bases aligning to TRBD2. Germline V gives CDR1 SGHTA, CDR2 FQGNSA. The junction had 2 bases not matched to a gene; V was cut back by 2 bases and J by 0 bases. The CDR3 runs to 16 residues. CDR3: CASSLYSGGSTDTQYF. CDR3 sequence (DNA): TGTGCCAGCAGCTTATATAGCGGGGGGAGCACAGATACGCAGTATTTT.

The CDR3 nucleotides read TGTCCCGCGAGCACTGAAGCTTTCTTT. It is translated as CPASTEAFF. The V call is TRBV30, the J call TRBJ1-1; D is undetermined. This CDR3 has 9 amino acids. The germline gives CDR1 GTSNPN, CDR2 SVGIG (reference sequence).

V and J are TRBV2 and TRBJ1-1, with D perhaps TRBD1 (5 bases). V dropped 2 bases and J dropped 14 bases, with 15 bases sitting between them. Germline CDR1 reads SNHLY; CDR2 reads FYNNEI. The CDR3 length is 12 residues. CDR3 residues: CASSESGRGVFF. CDR3 DNA: TGTGCCAGCAGTGAATCAGGGAGGGGAGTCTTCTTT.

This clone has a handful of counts. The rearrangement links TRBV2 to TRBJ2-7, with D perhaps TRBD2 (5 bases). The CDR3 covers 10 residues. Trimming left V 5 bases short and J 7 bases short, with 6 bases between. CDR1 SNHLY and CDR2 FYNNEI come from the germline V gene. CDR3 bases: TGTGCCAGCAGTTCGGGGGAGCAGTACTTC. Translating it yields CASSSGEQYF. Drawing the rest from reference TRBV2 and TRBJ2-7, the complete variable domain is EPEVTQTPSHQVTQMGQEVILRCVPISNHLYFYWYRQILGQKVEFLVSFYNNEISEKSEIFDDQFSVERPDGSNFTLKIRSTKLEDSAMYFCASSSGEQYFGPGTRLTVT.

This clone has a single count. The chain carries TRBV30 and TRBJ2-5, with TRBD2 identical over 7 bases. CDR1 and CDR2 from the germline V gene are GTSNPN and SVGIG (reference sequence). The trim removed 1 base at V and 2 bases at J, leaving 4 bases unmatched. This CDR3 is 14 amino acids long. In DNA form, the CDR3 reads TGTGCCTGGAGTGCCTCGGGGGGTCAAGAGACCCAGTACTTC. Protein product: CAWSASGGQETQYF.

The chain joins TRBV4-1 to TRBJ2-5; 7 bases agree with TRBD2. The CDR3 length is 16 residues. After removal of 10 bases from V and 3 bases from J, the junction contained 17 bases not matched to a gene. The V gene's germline CDR1 is MGHRA and CDR2 YSYEKL. The CDR3 DNA is TGCGCCACCTTAATCCGGGGGGATCCTAGCAAAGAGACCCAGTACTTC. Translated, it gives CATLIRGDPSKETQYF.

The chain has TRBV11-2 and TRBJ2-7; TRBD2 aligns across 7 bases. J lost 5 bases, V lost 5 bases, and 12 bases had no gene match. The CDR3 totals 15 residues. The V gene's germline CDR1 is SGHAT and CDR2 FQNNGV. CDR3 protein: CASSPDVAGVDEQYF. CDR3 sequence (DNA): TGTGCCAGCAGCCCCGACGTGGCGGGGGTAGACGAGCAGTACTTC.

V gene TRBV7-3 combines with J gene TRBJ2-1; 12 bases are a match to TRBD2. V dropped 5 bases and J dropped 8; count of bases not matched to a gene: 7. The CDR3 loop spans 15 amino acids. Germline loops: CDR1 SGHTA, CDR2 FQGTGA. The CDR3 DNA reads as TGTGCCAGCAGCGCCTCTAGCGGGGGGGCCGATGAGCAGTTCTTC. This sequence encodes CASSASSGGADEQFF.

This CDR3 is CASSLPQGAYEQYF. The CDR3 bases are TGTGCCAGCAGTCTTCCCCAGGGGGCGTACGAGCAGTACTTC. The chain joins TRBV2 to TRBJ2-5, with 8 bases aligning to TRBD1. The assigned J gene may be wrong: the sequence end matches TRBJ2-7 better. This CDR3 comprises 14 residues. The germline V gene has CDR1 SNHLY and CDR2 FYNNEI.

The chain links TRBV14 to TRBJ2-1, with a tentative D call TRBD2 (5 bases). The CDR3 contains 16 residues. The V end lost 7 bases, the J end lost 0 bases, and 16 bases lay between the germline ends. The germline CDR1 and CDR2 sequences are SGHDN and FVKESK. As DNA, the CDR3 is TGTGCCAGCAACTCTGAGGAAGGGAGCTCCTACAATGAGCAGTTCTTC. Translation: CASNSEEGSSYNEQFF. The whole variable domain, filled in from reference TRBV14 and TRBJ2-1, reads EAGVTQFPSHSVIEKGQTVTLRCDPISGHDNLYWYRRVMGKEIKFLLHFVKESKQDESGMPNNRFLAERTGGTYSTLKVQPAELEDSGVYFCASNSEEGSSYNEQFFGPGTRLTVL.

This clone turned up a few times. This chain links TRBV13 with TRBJ1-2, with 10 bases lining up with TRBD1. There are 14 residues in the CDR3. Germline assignment: CDR1 PRHDT and CDR2 FYEKMQ (reference sequence). After removal of 6 bases from V and 5 bases from J, the junction contained 6 bases not matched to a gene. The DNA of the CDR3 is TGTGCCAGCAGACCTGACAGGGGGCGGTATGGCTACACCTTC. Its protein is CASRPDRGRYGYTF. The full variable domain, rest sourced from reference TRBV13 and TRBJ1-2, is AAGVIQSPRHLIKEKRETATLKCYPIPRHDTVYWYQQGPGQDPQFLISFYEKMQSDKGSIPDRFSAQQFSDYHSELNMSSLELGDSALYFCASRPDRGRYGYTFGSGTRLTVV.

The chain recombines TRBV28 with TRBJ2-5, with 7 bases that match TRBD1. Germline V gene data show CDR1 as MDHEN and CDR2 as SYDVKM. Trimming at V came to 4 bases and at J to 4 bases, leaving 12 bases not matched to a gene. The CDR3 runs to 16 residues. In nucleotides, the CDR3 is TGTGCCAGCAGTTCCTGGGTAGGGGGCAGGGCAGAGACCCAGTACTTC. Translation gives CASSSWVGGRAETQYF. Supplemented by reference TRBV28 and TRBJ2-5, the full variable domain reads DVKVTQSSRYLVKRTGEKVFLECVQDMDHENMFWYRQDPGLGLRLIYFSYDVKMKEKGDIPEGYSVSREKKERFSLILESASTNQTSMYLCASSSWVGGRAETQYFGPGTRLLVL.

This chain connects TRBV18 to TRBJ1-1; TRBD1 might be the D (5 bases). Per the germline V gene, CDR1 is KGHSH and CDR2 is LQKENI. The germline V and J ends were trimmed by 3 bases and 2 bases, with 13 bases remaining between them. The CDR3 has 15 residues. For the CDR3, the DNA is TGTGCCAGCTCACCGGGGGGGACGTTAAACACTGAAGCTTTCTTT. This gives the protein CASSPGGTLNTEAFF.

This chain uses TRBV27 with TRBJ1-5; D is unclear. Looked up from germline, CDR1 is MNHEY and CDR2 is SMNVEV (reference sequence). V lost 0 bases, J lost 4 bases, and 7 bases lay in between. This CDR3 region has 14 residues. The CDR3 DNA sequence: TGTGCCAGCAGTTTATCCGGGGATAATCAGCCCCAGCATTTT. Its translation: CASSLSGDNQPQHF.

This chain links TRBV9 with TRBJ2-5, with TRBD2 matching over 10 bases. The trim removed 4 bases at V and 5 bases at J, leaving 5 bases unmatched. Germline assignment: CDR1 SGDLS and CDR2 YYNGEE. This CDR3 is built from 14 residues. CDR3 coding DNA: TGTGCCAGCAGCCCAGCGGGGGGGCATGAGACCCAGTACTTC. It is translated as CASSPAGGHETQYF.

V and J are TRBV5-4 and TRBJ2-7; D is undetermined. The CDR3 contains 12 residues. V dropped 0 bases and J dropped 6 bases, with 7 bases sitting between them. The germline V gene has CDR1 SGHNT and CDR2 YYREEE (reference sequence). The CDR3 DNA sequence: TGTGCCAGCAGCTTGGGAGGCCCCGAGCAGTACTTC. It yields the protein CASSLGGPEQYF.

V and J are TRBV27 and TRBJ2-3; D is possibly TRBD2 (6 bases). Germline CDR1 MNHEY, CDR2 SMNVEV (reference sequence). Trimming pared 8 bases from V and 3 bases from J, leaving 15 bases between. The CDR3 runs to 14 residues. CDR3 region: CASSGWGETDTQYF. CDR3 DNA: TGTGCCAGCTCAGGGTGGGGGGAAACAGATACGCAGTATTTT.

CDR3 nucleotides: TGTGCCAGCAGCCGACTTGCGGGATCTCAGCCCCAGCATTTT. The encoded protein is CASSRLAGSQPQHF. This chain joins TRBV7-2 and TRBJ1-5; D call uncertain. CDR1 and CDR2 (germline): SGHTA, FQGNSA. The length of the CDR3 is 14 residues. Deletions cut 5 bases from V and 6 bases from J, with 14 bases between.

The chain has TRBV5-1 and TRBJ2-3; TRBD2 matches at 13 bases. Germline V CDR1 and CDR2: SGHRS, YFSETQ. The ends lost 0 bases at V and 6 bases at J; junction bases unmatched: 13. The CDR3 runs to 19 residues. CDR3 in DNA: TGCGCCAGCAGCTTGGAACTAGCGGGGGGGAACGCCGTAGGGGATACGCAGTATTTT. It encodes CASSLELAGGNAVGDTQYF. Combining the CDR3 with reference TRBV5-1 and TRBJ2-3 gives the whole variable domain KAGVTQTPRYLIKTRGQQVTLSCSPISGHRSVSWYQQTPGQGLQFLFEYFSETQRNKGNFPGRFSGRQFSNSRSEMNVSTLELGDSALYLCASSLELAGGNAVGDTQYFGPGTRLTVL.

V is TRBV10-1 and J is TRBJ2-5; no definite D call. Germline V gives CDR1 WNHNN, CDR2 SYGVQD (reference sequence). The CDR3 is 14 amino acids. V was shortened by 0 bases and J by 0 bases, with 5 bases between the two germline ends. Written as DNA, the CDR3 is TGCGCCAGCAGTGAGTCAGCATACCAAGAGACCCAGTACTTC. It encodes CASSESAYQETQYF.

CDR3 sequence: CASSLAGAGDLDTQYF. The CDR3 nucleotides read TGCGCCAGCAGCTTGGCGGGAGCGGGGGACCTAGATACGCAGTATTTT. V usage is TRBV5-1 and J usage is TRBJ2-3; 8 bases agree with TRBD2. Per the germline V gene, CDR1 is SGHRS and CDR2 is YFSETQ. Germline trimming cut 0 bases from V and 5 bases from J; bases unmatched to any gene: 8. This CDR3 region has 16 residues.

The CDR3 spells CAWSRQGNTEAFF. The CDR3 DNA reads as TGTGCCTGGAGTCGACAGGGAAACACTGAAGCTTTCTTT. This sequence joins TRBV30 and TRBJ1-1; 7 nucleotides line up with TRBD1. Germline V gives CDR1 GTSNPN, CDR2 SVGIG (reference sequence). The CDR3 runs to 13 residues. With V trimmed by 2 bases and J by 2 bases, 2 bases remained unmatched.

This rearrangement joins TRBV5-5 to TRBJ1-1, with 7 bases fitting TRBD1. The V gene's germline CDR1 is SGHKS and CDR2 YYEKEE (reference sequence). This CDR3 has 13 residues. V lost 5 bases to trimming and J lost 4 bases; unmatched junction nucleotides: 5. Here the CDR3 DNA reads TGTGCCAGCAGACCGACAGGGAGCACTGAAGCTTTCTTT. It encodes CASRPTGSTEAFF.

J is TRBJ2-5 and V is TRBV5-5; D is unclear. The CDR3 is 13 amino acids. The germline V gene has CDR1 SGHKS and CDR2 YYEKEE (reference sequence). V lost 1 base and J lost 1, with 5 bases in between. This CDR3 reads CASSLSGQETQYF. As DNA, the CDR3 is TGTGCCAGCAGCTTGTCCGGCCAAGAGACCCAGTACTTC.

This rearrangement joins TRBV5-1 to TRBJ1-4, with a weak D call TRBD1 (5 bases). The CDR3 sequence is 14 residues long. With 4 bases removed from V and 1 base from J, the gap between germline ends came to 8 bases. The germline V gene encodes CDR1 SGHRS and CDR2 YFSETQ. The CDR3 is CASSVDITNEKLFF. For the CDR3, the DNA is TGCGCCAGCAGCGTGGACATAACTAATGAAAAACTGTTTTTT. Using reference TRBV5-1 and TRBJ1-4 for the parts outside the CDR3, the full variable domain is KAGVTQTPRYLIKTRGQQVTLSCSPISGHRSVSWYQQTPGQGLQFLFEYFSETQRNKGNFPGRFSGRQFSNSRSEMNVSTLELGDSALYLCASSVDITNEKLFFGSGTQLSVL.

The J gene is TRBJ2-7, the V gene TRBV27; 9 nucleotides agree with TRBD2. The junction had 8 bases not matched to a gene; V was cut back by 5 bases and J by 0 bases. The germline gives CDR1 MNHEY, CDR2 SMNVEV (reference sequence). CDR3 length equals 16 residues. CDR3 region: CASSPLAGGPSYEQYF. The CDR3 nucleotides are TGTGCCAGCAGTCCGCTCGCGGGGGGGCCCTCCTACGAGCAGTACTTC.

V gene TRBV5-4 combines with J gene TRBJ2-3; TRBD2 matches at 12 bases. The trim removed 2 bases at V and 3 bases at J, leaving 4 bases unmatched. CDR1 and CDR2 from the germline V gene are SGHNT and YYREEE (reference sequence). The CDR3 is made up of 16 amino acids. The DNA for the CDR3 is TGTGCCAGCAGCTTTAAAGGACTAGCGGGGACAGATACGCAGTATTTT. This translates into CASSFKGLAGTDTQYF.